This TCR beta chain was retrieved from a study of graft-versus-host responses after intestinal transplantation. The overall study: Once they had received anti-thymocyte globulin induction, all recipients took tacrolimus and steroids for about three years.

V lost 0 bases to trimming and J lost 4 bases, with 16 bases between them. Germline CDR1 and CDR2: SGHRS and YFSETQ. The CDR3 is made up of 16 amino acids. As concerns this clone: The antigen is undetermined.

Findings and caveats of the study: Detected in recipient marrow were GvH clones, some of which were first observed in ileum or blood. Early post-transplant HvG declines were associated with peak circulating GvH clone levels.

Clones were read by immunoSEQ multiplex PCR, and TCRdb kept only the in-frame ones, dropping some. The sample lists 130,000 to 150,000 clones; 80% to 95% were seen once. The chain uses TRBV5-1 and TRBJ1-1; D might be TRBD1 (5 bases). The source of this sequence is a human donor who received an intestinal transplant. The input for sequencing was unstimulated CD4+ T cells sorted from spleen or lymph node cells, taken before intestinal transplant. In DNA form, the CDR3 reads TGCGCCAGCAGCTTGGCCAATACAGGTTTGGGCACTGAAGCTTTCTTT. It codes for CASSLANTGLGTEAFF. The variable domain in full, with the rest retrieved from reference TRBV5-1 and TRBJ1-1, is KAGVTQTPRYLIKTRGQQVTLSCSPISGHRSVSWYQQTPGQGLQFLFEYFSETQRNKGNFPGRFSGRQFSNSRSEMNVSTLELGDSALYLCASSLANTGLGTEAFFGQGTRLTVV.